The rows below give T cell receptor beta chains drawn from one sample of a study of blood T cells in healthy people across ages. TCRdb reanalysed the 5' RACE reads using MiXCR and keeps one entry per CDR3 protein. The sample includes about 1.5 million distinct CDR3 sequences, 35% to 45% of them seen just once. The sample taken for sequencing was blood. These receptors came from a woman aged 18-29 years in good health. CDR3s include the opening cysteine and the closing phenylalanine or tryptophan. D genes are given only for firm matches. For some rows the clone size is stated as once, few or many, or as a class when expanded; others skip it.

j_call: TRBJ1-2
v_call: TRBV6-2/TRBV6-3
clone_size: few
d_call: TRBD1
cdr3_aa: CASSYLRRDSYGYTF
cdr3_nt: TGTGCCAGCAGTTACCTGCGCCGGGACAGTTATGGCTACACCTTC

j_call: TRBJ2-1
v_call: TRBV29-1
clone_size: NA
d_call: TRBD1
cdr3_aa: CSVAGQVLGSYNEQFF
cdr3_nt: TGCAGCGTCGCGGGACAGGTATTAGGGTCCTACAATGAGCAGTTCTTC

j_call: TRBJ2-7
v_call: TRBV29-1
clone_size: few
d_call: TRBD2
cdr3_aa: CSVAGLATTYEQYF
cdr3_nt: TGCAGCGTGGCCGGACTAGCGACCACCTACGAGCAGTACTTC

j_call: TRBJ1-2
v_call: TRBV24-1
clone_size: NA
d_call: NA
cdr3_aa: CATSDRDGRYGYTF
cdr3_nt: TGTGCCACCAGTGATCGAGACGGACGGTATGGCTACACCTTC

j_call: TRBJ2-7
v_call: TRBV6-6
clone_size: NA
d_call: NA
cdr3_aa: CASTLPGTDYEQYF
cdr3_nt: TGTGCCAGCACCTTACCAGGTACAGACTACGAGCAGTACTTC

j_call: TRBJ2-7
v_call: TRBV4-1
clone_size: few
d_call: NA
cdr3_aa: CASSQEQAREQYF
cdr3_nt: TGCGCCAGCAGCCAAGAACAGGCTCGCGAGCAGTACTTC

j_call: TRBJ2-1
v_call: TRBV4-1
clone_size: few
d_call: TRBD1
cdr3_aa: CASSHPGQGAGNEQFF
cdr3_nt: TGCGCCAGCAGCCACCCTGGACAGGGGGCGGGGAATGAGCAGTTCTTC

j_call: TRBJ2-7
v_call: TRBV7-4
clone_size: NA
d_call: NA
cdr3_aa: CANPRLSSSYEQYF
cdr3_nt: TGTGCCAACCCGCGGCTATCTAGCTCCTACGAGCAGTACTTC

j_call: TRBJ2-3
v_call: TRBV20-1
clone_size: NA
d_call: TRBD2
cdr3_aa: CSADLASGGGSTDAQYF
cdr3_nt: TGCAGTGCTGACCTGGCTAGCGGGGGAGGGAGCACAGATGCGCAGTATTTT

j_call: TRBJ1-5
v_call: TRBV6-2/TRBV6-3
clone_size: NA
d_call: TRBD1
cdr3_aa: CASSPTGAPGQPQHF
cdr3_nt: TGTGCCAGCAGTCCGACAGGGGCTCCGGGGCAGCCCCAGCATTTT

j_call: TRBJ1-2
v_call: TRBV7-2
clone_size: NA
d_call: NA
cdr3_aa: CASSPQGPIYGYTF
cdr3_nt: TGTGCCAGCAGCCCACAAGGACCGATCTATGGCTACACCTTC

j_call: TRBJ2-5
v_call: TRBV3-1
clone_size: NA
d_call: NA
cdr3_aa: CASSHSGGDGETQYF
cdr3_nt: TGTGCCAGCAGCCACTCGGGGGGCGACGGAGAGACCCAGTACTTC

j_call: TRBJ2-5
v_call: TRBV7-9
clone_size: few
d_call: TRBD2
cdr3_aa: CASSLLAGGGNEQYF
cdr3_nt: TGTGCCAGCAGCTTACTAGCGGGAGGAGGAAATGAGCAGTACTTC

j_call: TRBJ1-5
v_call: TRBV7-2
clone_size: few
d_call: NA
cdr3_aa: CASSLGGGTPQHF
cdr3_nt: TGTGCCAGCAGCTTAGGGGGGGGAACGCCCCAGCATTTT

j_call: TRBJ2-1
v_call: TRBV20-1
clone_size: NA
d_call: NA
cdr3_aa: CSARVGGAYNEQFF
cdr3_nt: TGCAGTGCTAGAGTCGGGGGCGCCTACAATGAGCAGTTCTTC

j_call: TRBJ2-1
v_call: TRBV6-2/TRBV6-3
clone_size: NA
d_call: TRBD2
cdr3_aa: CASTVREFSYNEQFF
cdr3_nt: TGTGCCAGCACAGTGCGGGAGTTCTCCTACAATGAGCAGTTCTTC